This is a list of T cell receptor beta chains from one sample in a study of cytomegalovirus exposure and HLA in healthy donors. TCRdb's copy holds only in-frame clones and misses some; the assay was immunoSEQ multiplex PCR. The top ten hold roughly 3% of the sample, which has 170,000 or so clones, over 65% seen once. The sequenced material came from PBMCs. The receptors derive from a woman aged 35 to 49 in good health and CMV-seronegative. The CDR3 runs from the conserved cysteine through the conserved F or W. A D gene is named only where the DNA matches it firmly.

D | V | CDR3
TRBD2 | TRBV10-2 | CASPGLAGGDTQYF
. | TRBV28 | CAAGRTYGYTF
. | TRBV6-6 | CASNSVRVQETQYF
. | TRBV5-6 | CASSYRDSYNSPLHF
TRBD1 | TRBV5-1 | CASRLVYRGEDTQYF
. | TRBV9 | CASSVGVKTVRMSGELFF
TRBD1 | TRBV6-5 | CASSIQGANYGYTF
TRBD1 | TRBV6-5 | CASSTPTTRDRSF
TRBD1 | TRBV7-2 | CASSRRDRPPYNSPLHF
TRBD1 | TRBV2 | CASSGQGVGEAFF
. | TRBV5-1 | CASSLAFVGTEAFF
. | TRBV9 | CASSVVTQVQGYTF
TRBD2 | TRBV11-2 | CASSLEPSGGDPYEQYF
. | TRBV6-1 | CASTLTGHTEAFF
. | TRBV14 | CASSQDIYNEQFF
TRBD1 | TRBV10-3 | CAISERQGGTEAFF
TRBD1 | TRBV5-1 | CASSSGTGAKSDEQYF
. | TRBV19 | CASSALRGSSYEQYF
TRBD1 | TRBV7-9 | CASSAVRGAPGNTIYF
TRBD2 | TRBV5-4 | CASRQGLAGNEQFF
. | TRBV7-8 | CASSTGRDHSYEQYF
TRBD1 | TRBV6-5 | CASSYGRGLGYTF
. | TRBV11-2 | CASSSRLTNYGYTF
TRBD1 | TRBV29-1 | CSVEGQGAVTGELFF
. | TRBV29-1 | CSVAGGPVLNEQFF
TRBD2 | TRBV19 | CASSAGGEETQYF
. | TRBV27 | CASSPHLQGYSYNEQFF
. | TRBV9 | CASSPWTENTGELFF
TRBD1 | TRBV28 | CASSLLGGQYEQYF
. | TRBV15 | CATSRELRGLGNQPQHF
TRBD1 | TRBV9 | CASSVDSQGSRNTIYF
TRBD2 | TRBV5-1 | CASSSSGLAGAQETQYF
. | TRBV11-2 | CASKATSGAGMDYNSPLHF
. | TRBV10-2 | CASEGREGWLGGNTIYF
. | TRBV18 | CASSPSGDGEQFF
TRBD1 | TRBV4-1 | CASSHPLVGQGVTGELFF
. | TRBV7-9 | CASSLGRGEQYF
. | TRBV5-1 | CASSLESGLRDEQFF
TRBD1 | TRBV15 | CATSNSTSGTGGRREKLFF
. | TRBV7-9 | CASEQVATDTQYF
TRBD2 | TRBV7-2 | CASSFSGDYEQYF
. | TRBV7-9 | CASSTDGKGFGSPLHF
TRBD1 | TRBV19 | CASSATGFSGNTIYF
TRBD2 | TRBV11-2 | CASSKRTSGGADTQYF
TRBD1 | TRBV27 | CASSQPTGGPPDTEAFF
TRBD1 | TRBV7-9 | CASSMWTDPRGGYTF
. | TRBV5-6 | CASSLGGVTGELFF
TRBD1 | TRBV19 | CASKGRDRAYQPQHF
TRBD1 | TRBV7-8 | CASQDRGAMNTEAFF
. | TRBV5-1 | CASSLLAGNYNEQFF
. | TRBV4-2 | CASSLGGQSSYNEQFF
. | TRBV5-1 | CASSFGEGRGGAFF
TRBD2 | TRBV5-4 | CASSQTSGGDTQYF
. | TRBV7-2 | CASSFPGRGRENSPLHF
TRBD2 | TRBV5-4 | CASSTSGTSDHYEQYF
TRBD1 | TRBV19 | CASSDRGKAFF
TRBD1 | TRBV5-1 | CASSLRTGYNEQFF
TRBD1 | TRBV5-1 | CASSLGPGQGVGYTF
TRBD1 | TRBV7-9 | CSSSLALVRDRGLETQYF